The 21 T cell receptor beta chains in this list originate from one sample, sequenced in a study of control samples from healthy donors and cancer patients (dated by TCRdb to the early 2020s). The library was made by the immunoSEQ multiplex PCR assay. Here the immuneACCESS table is served through TCRdb, limited to in-frame sequences with V and J called. Missing clones are a known gap in these copies; in checked studies unresolved V genes cover under half, and the rest lacks a known reason. The sample yields some 130,000 clones; approximately 92% were counted once. In total, the top ten clones hold 5.5% of the sample. Source material: blood. Receptors were obtained from a man aged 18 to 30 in good health.

This chain links TRBV4-1 with TRBJ2-5; 7 nucleotides line up with TRBD1. V trimming: 4 bases; J trimming: 4 bases; junction bases outside the gene matches: 9. CDR1 and CDR2 from the germline V gene are MGHRA and YSYEKL. The CDR3 consists of 15 residues. This CDR3 reads CASSRGDPGGETQYF. The CDR3, as DNA: TGCGCCAGCAGCCGAGGGGACCCAGGGGGAGAGACCCAGTACTTC.

The chain is built from TRBV2 and TRBJ1-1; perhaps TRBD1 as D (6 bases). The CDR3 contains 13 residues. The germline CDR1 and CDR2 sequences are SNHLY and FYNNEI. Deletions cut 4 bases from V and 5 bases from J, with 11 bases between. CDR3 nucleotide sequence: TGTGCCAGCAGTGGGCAGGGGTCGACTGAAGCTTTCTTT. Amino acids: CASSGQGSTEAFF.

V usage is TRBV6-5 and J usage is TRBJ1-2; D perhaps matches TRBD1 (6 bases). The ends were cut back, 4 bases at V and 2 bases at J, with 8 bases in the middle. CDR1 is MNHEY, CDR2 SVGAGI, per germline. The CDR3 runs to 13 residues. The chain's CDR3 is CASSLQGNYGYTF. The CDR3 DNA is TGTGCCAGCAGTTTACAGGGAAACTATGGCTACACCTTC.

The chain links TRBV7-6 to TRBJ2-1; no definite D call. The germline gives CDR1 SGHVS, CDR2 FNYEAQ. CDR3 length equals 15 residues. V was shortened by 6 bases and J by 0 bases, with 12 bases between the two germline ends. The CDR3 here is CASSPGLSSYNEQFF. The CDR3 coding sequence is TGTGCCAGCAGTCCCGGATTAAGCTCCTACAATGAGCAGTTCTTC.

This clone was detected once. This chain links TRBV2 with TRBJ2-3; tentatively, D is TRBD1 or TRBD2 (5 bases each). The CDR3 contains 17 residues. Germline CDR1 and CDR2: SNHLY and FYNNEI. Between the trimmed V and J ends, which lost 3 bases and 3 bases, there was a span of 19 bases. The CDR3 spells CASSDRDAEVYTDTQYF. The DNA of the CDR3 is TGTGCCAGCAGTGACCGGGACGCAGAAGTGTATACAGATACGCAGTATTTT.

V gene TRBV6-5 combines with J gene TRBJ2-2; weak D call: TRBD1 (6 bases). Trimming stripped 0 bases from V and 1 base from J, with 6 bases between. The CDR3 sequence is 15 residues long. Looked up from germline, CDR1 is MNHEY and CDR2 is SVGAGI. Here the CDR3 DNA reads TGTGCCAGCAGTTACTCACAGGGGAACACCGGGGAGCTGTTTTTT. Translation: CASSYSQGNTGELFF.

The rearrangement links TRBV4-1 to TRBJ1-1; TRBD1 is a possible D gene (5 bases). The V gene lost 7 bases and the J gene lost 5 bases, with 14 bases spanning the gap. CDR1 and CDR2 (germline): MGHRA, YSYEKL. The CDR3 sequence is 13 residues long. CDR3 bases: TGCGCCAGCAACCGGGGGGGTGGAACTGAAGCTTTCTTT. Translated: CASNRGGGTEAFF.

This chain joins TRBV19 and TRBJ1-2, with D perhaps TRBD1 (6 bases). The CDR3 loop spans 14 amino acids. V lost 3 bases and J lost 8, with 16 bases in between. Germline CDR1 and CDR2: LNHDA and SQIVND (reference sequence). The CDR3 bases are TGTGCCAGTAGTATTAACGATCGGGGGCAAGGCTACACCTTC. It codes for CASSINDRGQGYTF.

The chain employs TRBV11-2 and TRBJ2-1; D possibly matches TRBD1 or TRBD2 (6 bases each). The length of the CDR3 is 17 residues. Trimming removed 3 bases from V and 0 bases from J, with 15 bases in between. Germline CDR1 reads SGHAT; CDR2 reads FQNNGV. CDR3 bases: TGTGCCAGCAGCTTGGGGGCGGGGTTGAACTCCTACAATGAGCAGTTCTTC. Its translation is CASSLGAGLNSYNEQFF.

The count of this clone is one. The rearrangement uses TRBV4-2 and TRBJ2-7; 11 bases line up with TRBD2. Trimming removed 1 base from V and 3 bases from J; junction bases left unmatched: 5. This CDR3 has 16 amino acids. Germline CDR1 and CDR2: LGHNA and YNFKEQ. CDR3 protein: CASSQATSGEFYEQYF. The CDR3 nucleotides read TGTGCCAGCAGCCAAGCGACTAGCGGGGAGTTCTACGAGCAGTACTTC.

The J gene is TRBJ2-4, the V gene TRBV7-2, with D possibly matching TRBD1 (6 bases). This CDR3 spans 14 amino acids. Germline V gives CDR1 SGHTA, CDR2 FQGNSA. Trimming cost V 6 bases and J 6 bases, with 15 bases left between them. CDR3 protein: CASRITGSGNIQYF. CDR3 coding DNA: TGTGCCAGCAGGATTACAGGGTCGGGAAACATTCAGTACTTC.

This clone was counted once. The chain recombines TRBV12-1 with TRBJ2-7; the table assigns TRBD1, which was not confirmed against the DNA. TRBV12-1 is shown as a pseudogene. The CDR3 has 18 amino acids. In nucleotides, the CDR3 is TGTGCCAGCAGCTTTAACAGGCTCGGGTCGGAGAAATCCTACGAGCAGTACTTC. Amino acids: CASSFNRLGSEKSYEQYF.

V and J are TRBV30 and TRBJ2-3, with 9 positions matching TRBD1. V shed 8 bases, J shed 2 bases, and the junction held 5 bases outside the gene matches. The CDR3 contains 13 residues. In germline, CDR1 is GTSNPN, CDR2 SVGIG (reference sequence). The CDR3 coding sequence is TGTGCCCACGGACAGGGGTACACAGATACGCAGTATTTT. Its protein product is CAHGQGYTDTQYF.

The chain employs TRBV6-5 and TRBJ1-2; the D is unclear. The germline CDR1 and CDR2 sequences are MNHEY and SVGAGI. Trimming left V 5 bases short and J 3 bases short, with 13 bases between. The CDR3 runs to 14 residues. CDR3 protein: CASSRTVGYYGYTF. In DNA, the CDR3 is TGTGCCAGCAGTCGGACGGTGGGGTACTATGGCTACACCTTC.

The chain links TRBV5-1 to TRBJ1-2; D is undetermined. V was trimmed by 4 bases and J by 0 bases, leaving 13 bases between them. This CDR3 is 15 amino acids long. Germline CDR1 and CDR2: SGHRS and YFSETQ. The CDR3 DNA follows: TGCGCCAGCAGCACTGACGCCCTTACTAACTATGGCTACACCTTC. It is translated as CASSTDALTNYGYTF.

This clone has just one count. The chain couples TRBV6-5 to TRBJ1-2, with D tentatively TRBD1 (5 bases). Germline V CDR1 and CDR2: MNHEY, SVGAGI. V gave up 2 bases and J gave up 2 bases, with 12 bases separating them. The CDR3 covers 15 residues. The CDR3 DNA sequence: TGTGCCAGCAGTTACAATGGGGGACGAAACTATGGCTACACCTTC. It yields the protein CASSYNGGRNYGYTF.

The chain combines TRBV29-1 with TRBJ2-7, with D perhaps matching TRBD1 or TRBD2 (5 bases each). The V end was cut by 3 bases, the J end by 1 base, with 10 bases between. CDR3 length equals 13 residues. Germline V lookup: CDR1 SQVTM, CDR2 ANQGSEA. The CDR3 protein is CSVERDGSYEQYF. In DNA form, the CDR3 reads TGCAGCGTTGAGAGGGACGGTTCCTACGAGCAGTACTTC.

This clone showed up just a few times. The chain is built from TRBV21-1 and TRBJ1-2. TRBV21-1 is a pseudogene. The CDR3 spans 13 residues. CDR3 in DNA: TGTGCCAGCAGCAGATCTACGGGGTCTGGCTACACCTTC. Translating it yields CASSRSTGSGYTF.

The chain carries TRBV11-2 and TRBJ2-2, with 9 bases identical to TRBD1. Trimming removed 4 bases from V and 3 bases from J; junction bases left unmatched: 9. This CDR3 spans 17 amino acids. CDR1 is SGHAT, CDR2 FQNNGV, per germline. CDR3: CASSWETGGPHTGELFF. In DNA, the CDR3 is TGTGCCAGCAGCTGGGAGACAGGGGGACCCCACACCGGGGAGCTGTTTTTT.

DNA for the CDR3: TGCGCCAGCAGTCGGGACACCTCGGCTTTCTTT. It is translated as CASSRDTSAFF. The chain couples TRBV10-1 to TRBJ1-1, with a possible D match to TRBD1 (6 bases). Germline CDR1 WNHNN, CDR2 SYGVQD (reference sequence). The CDR3 contains 11 residues. Between the trimmed V and J ends, which lost 5 bases and 11 bases, there was a span of 12 bases.

This chain uses TRBV2 with TRBJ1-1; 10 nucleotides agree with TRBD1. The CDR3 contains 14 residues. J was trimmed by 4 bases and V by 6 bases; bases with no gene match: 5. Germline V lookup: CDR1 SNHLY, CDR2 FYNNEI. CDR3 loop: CASRDRGRVTEAFF. CDR3 sequence (DNA): TGTGCCAGCAGAGACAGGGGGCGCGTCACTGAAGCTTTCTTT.